What follows are 29 T cell receptor beta chains derived from one specimen sequenced in a study of T cell repertoires in cytomegalovirus infection. TCRdb analysed the reads with MiXCR anew, one entry per CDR3 protein. This sample has about 330,000 distinct CDR3 sequences; around a tenth occur once, and the top ten carry 3.5% to 4.5%. The sample consisted of PBMCs. These receptors all stem from a human donor in good health (CMV status not recorded). Some clones in this sample may be carry-over from other donors' samples.

The chain has TRBV7-3 and TRBJ2-2; 11 bases match TRBD2. Germline values: CDR1 SGHTA, CDR2 FQGTGA. The CDR3 totals 16 residues. With V trimmed by 5 bases and J by 1 base, 3 bases remained unmatched. The CDR3 protein is CASSAGLAENTGELFF. In nucleotides, the CDR3 is TGTGCCAGCAGCGCGGGACTAGCGGAGAACACCGGGGAGCTGTTTTTT.

This clonotype was observed many times. The chain employs TRBV7-3 and TRBJ2-3, with 16 bases identical to TRBD2. The V and J ends lost 3 bases and 5 bases, in that order; junction bases with no gene match: 14. This CDR3 contains 20 residues. Germline V gene lookup returns CDR1 SGHTA and CDR2 FQGTGA. The CDR3 sequence: CASSFTHGGGLAGGLDTQYF. The CDR3, as DNA: TGTGCCAGCAGCTTTACCCACGGCGGGGGACTAGCGGGGGGGCTAGATACGCAGTATTTT.

DNA for the CDR3: TGTGCCAGCAGTGAAGTGTACAGACTTACCGAGCAGTACTTC. It translates to CASSEVYRLTEQYF. The rearrangement links TRBV6-1 to TRBJ2-7, with D hard to call. This CDR3 comprises 14 residues. Germline V gene sequence: CDR1 MNHNS, CDR2 SASEGT. Between the trimmed V and J ends, which lost 1 base and 6 bases, there was a span of 13 bases.

This clonotype has a count of ten or more. The chain is built from TRBV7-2 and TRBJ2-7; D may be TRBD1 (6 bases). V dropped 5 bases and J dropped 3 bases, with 11 bases sitting between them. CDR1 SGHTA and CDR2 FQGNSA come from the germline V gene. The CDR3 sequence is 13 residues long. The CDR3 coding sequence is TGTGCCAGCAGCCATCAAGGGGGCTACGAGCAGTACTTC. Its protein is CASSHQGGYEQYF.

Many counts were recorded for this clonotype. The V call is TRBV7-2, the J call TRBJ2-2; TRBD1 agrees at 9 bases. The CDR3 runs to 14 residues. CDR1 is SGHTA and CDR2 is FQGNSA in the germline V gene. V was pared by 7 bases and J by 4 bases, with 4 bases of the junction left unmatched. The CDR3 loop reads CASKQGAGTGELFF. In DNA form, the CDR3 reads TGTGCCAGCAAACAGGGGGCAGGCACCGGGGAGCTGTTTTTT. Drawing the rest from reference TRBV7-2 and TRBJ2-2, the complete variable domain is GAGVSQSPSNKVTEKGKDVELRCDPISGHTALYWYRQSLGQGLEFLIYFQGNSAPDKSGLPSDRFSAERTGGSVSTLTIQRTQQEDSAVYLCASKQGAGTGELFFGEGSRLTVL.

The chain couples TRBV6-2 or TRBV6-3 to TRBJ1-5, with unresolved D. Trimming left V 6 bases short and J 1 base short, with 13 bases between. The V gene's germline CDR1 is MNHEY and CDR2 SVGEGT. The CDR3 has 15 amino acids. The chain's CDR3 is CASRTGVRSNQPQHF. The CDR3 DNA follows: TGTGCCAGCAGAACTGGGGTGCGGAGCAATCAGCCCCAGCATTTT.

This clonotype was detected many times. The J gene is TRBJ2-1, the V gene TRBV7-2; no definite D call. CDR1 and CDR2 from the germline V gene are SGHTA and FQGNSA. The CDR3 sequence is 12 residues long. Trimming took off 1 base at V and 8 bases at J, with 6 bases between the two ends. CDR3 loop: CASSLDVHEQFF. CDR3 nucleotide sequence: TGTGCCAGCAGCTTAGATGTCCATGAGCAGTTCTTC.

This clonotype has a handful of counts. V usage is TRBV6-6 and J usage is TRBJ1-4, with 10 bases identical to TRBD1. The J segment lost 6 bases and the V segment lost 0 bases, leaving 4 bases of the junction unmatched. The germline gives CDR1 MNHNY, CDR2 SVGAGI (reference sequence). This CDR3 has 16 residues. For the CDR3, the DNA is TGTGCCAGCAGTTACTCCCCCGGGACAGGGGATGAAAAACTGTTTTTT. This gives the protein CASSYSPGTGDEKLFF.

Ten or more counts support this clonotype. V usage is TRBV7-2 and J usage is TRBJ2-1; 11 bases match TRBD2. Unmatched junction bases numbered 3, after V lost 1 base and J lost 4 bases. This CDR3 has 16 residues. The V gene's germline CDR1 is SGHTA and CDR2 FQGNSA. CDR3 bases: TGTGCCAGCAGCTTAGGGGGGACTAGCGGTTACAATGAGCAGTTCTTC. Protein: CASSLGGTSGYNEQFF.

Points on this clonotype: At one of its ends the junction is not consistent with the germline gene, which may arise from a read error. This chain connects TRBV12-3 or TRBV12-4 to TRBJ1-2, with 10 bases fitting TRBD1. The CDR3 is made up of 13 amino acids. The CDR3 is CARSFRTGGGYTF. In DNA, the CDR3 is TGTGCCCGCAGTTTTAGGACAGGGGGAGGCTACACCTTC.

The sample holds many counts of this clonotype. The V and J genes are TRBV7-2 and TRBJ2-1; TRBD2 agrees at 13 bases. CDR1 is SGHTA and CDR2 is FQGNSA in the germline V gene. The CDR3 has 13 residues. V dropped 8 bases and J dropped 8; count of bases not matched to a gene: 3. CDR3 DNA sequence: TGTGCCAGCGGACTAGCGGGAGTCGATGAGCAGTTCTTC. Translated, it gives CASGLAGVDEQFF. The full variable domain, with the rest looked up from reference TRBV7-2 and TRBJ2-1, is GAGVSQSPSNKVTEKGKDVELRCDPISGHTALYWYRQSLGQGLEFLIYFQGNSAPDKSGLPSDRFSAERTGGSVSTLTIQRTQQEDSAVYLCASGLAGVDEQFFGPGTRLTVL.

This clonotype was counted only a few times. V is TRBV28 and J is TRBJ2-3, with D unclear. The V gene lost 7 bases and the J gene lost 1 base, with 12 bases spanning the gap. The CDR3 sequence is 14 residues long. Per germline, CDR1 MDHEN and CDR2 SYDVKM. CDR3 nucleotide sequence: TGTGCCAGCAAACCTTTTGGGCGCACAGATACGCAGTATTTT. Its translation: CASKPFGRTDTQYF.

V gene TRBV14 combines with J gene TRBJ1-6; 7 positions agree with TRBD1. V trimming: 0 bases; J trimming: 15 bases; junction bases outside the gene matches: 14. The CDR3 length is 16 residues. Germline loops: CDR1 SGHDN, CDR2 FVKESK. The CDR3, as DNA: TGTGCCAGCAGCCAAGAGATGACAGGGCGGTGGAATCTCCTCCACTTT. It yields the protein CASSQEMTGRWNLLHF. Together with reference TRBV14 and TRBJ1-6, the CDR3 gives the full variable domain: EAGVTQFPSHSVIEKGQTVTLRCDPISGHDNLYWYRRVMGKEIKFLLHFVKESKQDESGMPNNRFLAERTGGTYSTLKVQPAELEDSGVYFCASSQEMTGRWNLLHFGNGTRLTVT.

The rearrangement links TRBV9 to TRBJ2-7; 10 bases line up with TRBD2. The V and J ends lost 2 bases and 7 bases, in that order; junction bases with no gene match: 3. The CDR3 consists of 13 residues. Looked up from germline, CDR1 is SGDLS and CDR2 is YYNGEE. CDR3 nucleotides: TGTGCCAGCAGCGTGGGACTAGCGCAGGAGCAGTACTTC. This sequence encodes CASSVGLAQEQYF.

The gene calls are TRBV6-5 and TRBJ1-2; D not certain. V lost 6 bases and J 3 bases, leaving 11 bases between the germline ends. The CDR3 is 13 residues long. CDR1 is MNHEY and CDR2 is SVGAGI in the germline V gene. The CDR3: CASRIDKDYGYTF. CDR3 DNA: TGTGCCAGCAGGATCGACAAGGACTATGGCTACACCTTC.

This clonotype was seen repeatedly, ten times or more. The rearrangement uses TRBV12-3 or TRBV12-4 and TRBJ1-5; D might be TRBD1 (6 bases). V lost 6 bases to trimming and J lost 2 bases, with 17 bases between them. This CDR3 has 16 amino acids. The CDR3 DNA follows: TGTGCCAGCAGCCCTGGCGGCAGGGGTGGCAATCAGCCCCAGCATTTT. It encodes CASSPGGRGGNQPQHF.

This clonotype was recorded many times. This chain joins TRBV7-9 and TRBJ1-2; 8 bases match TRBD1. Germline CDR1 is SEHNR and CDR2 is FQNEAQ (reference sequence). With V trimmed by 1 base and J by 7 bases, 5 bases remained unmatched. This CDR3 has 14 amino acids. CDR3 sequence (DNA): TGTGCCAGCAGCTTAGAAGGCAGGGGGCCTGGCTACACCTTC. Translation gives CASSLEGRGPGYTF.

The sample holds many counts of this clonotype. The rearrangement joins TRBV28 to TRBJ1-1, with TRBD1 identical over 7 bases. CDR3 length equals 14 residues. Looked up from germline, CDR1 is MDHEN and CDR2 is SYDVKM. V was clipped by 4 bases and J by 2 bases; unmatched bases: 4. CDR3 DNA sequence: TGTGCCAGCAGTTACAGGGGCGCCAACACTGAAGCTTTCTTT. Its protein product is CASSYRGANTEAFF.

Many counts were recorded for this clonotype. The genes are TRBV6-2 or TRBV6-3 and TRBJ1-5, with TRBD1 identical over 7 bases. The CDR3 covers 16 residues. With 6 bases clipped from V and 0 bases from J, the junction kept 8 bases outside the gene matches. CDR1 MNHEY and CDR2 SVGEGT come from the germline V gene. The DNA for the CDR3 is TGTGCCAGCAGCCACGCTGGGACAGTTAGCAATCAGCCCCAGCATTTT. Translated, it gives CASSHAGTVSNQPQHF.

The chain joins TRBV10-3 to TRBJ2-7; 8 bases are a match to TRBD1. The CDR3 totals 15 residues. Germline-derived CDR1 and CDR2 are ENHRY and SYGVKD. Losses at the gene ends were 2 bases for V and 6 bases for J; bases not matched to a gene: 9. CDR3 nucleotide sequence: TGTGCCATCAGTGAGGGTCCTCGGACAGGGCTCGAGCAGTACTTC. This encodes CAISEGPRTGLEQYF.

This clonotype has a handful of counts. This rearrangement joins TRBV4-2 to TRBJ1-6, with D possibly matching TRBD1 (6 bases). Germline-derived CDR1 and CDR2 are LGHNA and YNFKEQ. This CDR3 contains 17 residues. The V end lost 0 bases, the J end lost 9 bases, and 18 bases lay between the germline ends. CDR3: CASSQEAAVGATSPLHF. DNA of the CDR3: TGTGCCAGCAGCCAAGAGGCCGCGGTGGGGGCGACTTCACCCCTCCACTTT.

This clonotype was picked up many times. The J gene is TRBJ1-2, the V gene TRBV7-2; tentatively, D is TRBD1 (5 bases). This CDR3 is built from 17 residues. The V end was cut by 5 bases, the J end by 0 bases, with 19 bases between. CDR1 is SGHTA, CDR2 FQGNSA, per germline. The CDR3 is CASSPEGRPSSNYGYTF. The CDR3 bases are TGTGCCAGCAGCCCCGAGGGGCGGCCGTCCTCTAACTATGGCTACACCTTC.

The rearrangement uses TRBV6-6 and TRBJ2-1; a weak D match, TRBD2 (5 bases). Trimming left V 2 bases short and J 11 bases short, with 13 bases between. The CDR3 runs to 13 residues. Germline CDR1 is MNHNY and CDR2 is SVGAGI (reference sequence). This chain's CDR3 is CASSYTEKTKQFF. CDR3 sequence (DNA): TGTGCCAGCAGTTACACTGAGAAGACTAAGCAGTTCTTC.

This clonotype was picked up many times. This chain connects TRBV7-2 to TRBJ1-1; 7 bases fit TRBD1. This CDR3 has 13 residues. The V and J ends lost 1 base and 6 bases, in that order; junction bases with no gene match: 2. Germline V gives CDR1 SGHTA, CDR2 FQGNSA. This CDR3 is CASSLGGQPEAFF. DNA for the CDR3: TGTGCCAGCAGCTTAGGGGGACAGCCTGAAGCTTTCTTT.

The table lists this clonotype with a few counts. The chain uses TRBV11-2 and TRBJ2-5, with D unclear. The CDR3 loop spans 17 amino acids. V was cut by 5 bases and J by 4 bases, with 23 bases left in between. The germline V gene encodes CDR1 SGHAT and CDR2 FQNNGV. The CDR3 region is CASSPQRVASLGETQYF. CDR3 DNA sequence: TGTGCCAGCAGCCCCCAAAGGGTGGCCAGCCTAGGAGAGACCCAGTACTTC.

Many counts were recorded for this clonotype. The chain joins TRBV12-3 or TRBV12-4 to TRBJ2-3, with TRBD2 matching 10 bases. CDR3 size: 15 residues. The V gene end was trimmed by 1 base and the J gene end by 8 bases; junction bases not matched to a gene: 6. The DNA of the CDR3 is TGTGCCAGCAGTTTAGGGGCTAGCGGGAGTGCTACGCAGTATTTT. It encodes CASSLGASGSATQYF.

The chain employs TRBV7-6 and TRBJ1-4; 7 bases match TRBD1. J was trimmed by 3 bases and V by 5 bases; bases with no gene match: 9. Germline V gene lookup returns CDR1 SGHVS and CDR2 FNYEAQ. The CDR3 extends over 16 amino acids. CDR3 nucleotides: TGTGCCAGCAGCCCCGAAGGGGGCAGGCCTAATGAAAAACTGTTTTTT. Translating gives CASSPEGGRPNEKLFF.

The chain is built from TRBV15 and TRBJ2-7; D remains unclear. Deletions cut 1 base from V and 2 bases from J, with 12 bases between. In germline, CDR1 is LNHNV, CDR2 YYDKDF (reference sequence). The CDR3 contains 15 residues. CDR3 coding DNA: TGTGCCACCAGCAGAGGAGTGGCCTTGACCTACGAGCAGTACTTC. It is translated as CATSRGVALTYEQYF.

In this sample, this clonotype turned up many times. The chain is built from TRBV19 and TRBJ1-2, with 10 bases fitting TRBD1. The CDR3 is 17 residues long. CDR1 is LNHDA and CDR2 is SQIVND in the germline V gene (reference sequence). The J segment lost 6 bases and the V segment lost 3 bases, leaving 13 bases of the junction unmatched. The CDR3 reads CASSMGPRDRGRDGYTF. The CDR3 bases are TGTGCCAGTAGTATGGGGCCTCGGGACAGGGGACGGGATGGCTACACCTTC.